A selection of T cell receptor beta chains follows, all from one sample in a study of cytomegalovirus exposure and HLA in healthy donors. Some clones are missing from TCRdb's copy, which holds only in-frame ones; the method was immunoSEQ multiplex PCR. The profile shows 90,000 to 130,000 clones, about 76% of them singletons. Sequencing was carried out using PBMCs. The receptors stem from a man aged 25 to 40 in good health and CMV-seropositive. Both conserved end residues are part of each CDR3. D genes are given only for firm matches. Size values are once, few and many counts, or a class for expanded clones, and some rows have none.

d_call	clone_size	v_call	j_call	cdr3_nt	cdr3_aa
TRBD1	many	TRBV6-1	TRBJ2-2	TGTGCCAGCAGTGAAGGGACAGGGAACACCGGGGAGCTGTTTTTT	CASSEGTGNTGELFF
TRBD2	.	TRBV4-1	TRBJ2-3	TGCGCCAGCAGCTCTTGGACTAGCGGGGAGAGTTTGGATACGCAGTATTTT	CASSSWTSGESLDTQYF
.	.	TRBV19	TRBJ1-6	TGTGCCAGTAGTATAGGACAGACCTATAATTCACCCCTCCACTTT	CASSIGQTYNSPLHF
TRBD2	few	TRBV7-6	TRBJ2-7	TGTGCCAGCAGCTTAGCGCTCGGGGGGGCGATCGAGCAGTACTTC	CASSLALGGAIEQYF
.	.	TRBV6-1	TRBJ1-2	TGTGCCAGCAGTAGGGACAAGAGCTATGGCTACACCTTC	CASSRDKSYGYTF
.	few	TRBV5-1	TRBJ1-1	TGCGCCAGCAGCTTGGAGGCCCCAGCGGACACTGAAGCTTTCTTT	CASSLEAPADTEAFF
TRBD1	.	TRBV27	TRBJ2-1	TGTGCCAGCCCGACAGGGGCGTACAATGAGCAGTTCTTC	CASPTGAYNEQFF
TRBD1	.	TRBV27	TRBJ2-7	TGTGCCAGCAAGAAGGAGGTTCACAGGGGCCACGAGCAGTACTTC	CASKKEVHRGHEQYF
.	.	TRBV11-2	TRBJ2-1	TGTGCCAGCGCAAAGGGGAGGAACAATGAGCAGTTCTTC	CASAKGRNNEQFF
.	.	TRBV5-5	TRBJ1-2	TGTGCCAGCAGTCTACGGGTGACTAACTATGGCTACACCTTC	CASSLRVTNYGYTF
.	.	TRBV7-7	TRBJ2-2	TGTGCCAGCAGCTTAGCTTTGTGGGGCCAGGGATTCACCGGGGAGCTGTTTTTT	CASSLALWGQGFTGELFF